This entry concerns a single TCR beta chain. The antigen is unknown. The PCR made use of 60 Vbeta and 13 Jbeta primers. Sequencing used immunoSEQ multiplex PCR; TCRdb keeps in-frame clones, though not all of them. The table shows around 95,000 clones, with about 74% occurring only once. The germline CDR1 and CDR2 sequences are MNHEY and SMNVEV (reference sequence). The CDR3 extends over 15 amino acids. V was trimmed by 3 bases and J by 1 base, leaving 9 bases between them. These data are taken from a study of cytomegalovirus exposure and HLA in healthy donors. Study-level background: Earlier, some 170 million T cells were analyzed, and some 120 million unique TCR beta sequences were found among them. Study results and caveats: As a later analysis revealed, the rate of TCR association differed by HLA locus, with DRB1 most and HLA-C fewest. Later analysis demonstrated an association between a missense DCLRE1C variant and TCR beta V- and J-gene trimming.

Nominally healthy donors were sampled, though unrecorded immune exposures were likely. The chain has TRBV27 and TRBJ2-2; a weak D match, TRBD1 (5 bases). What was sequenced was PBMCs. This sequence was found in a male donor in good health and CMV-seronegative. The CDR3 coding sequence is TGTGCCAGCAGTTTTTTAGGACAGAACACCGGGGAGCTGTTTTTT. This gives the protein CASSFLGQNTGELFF.